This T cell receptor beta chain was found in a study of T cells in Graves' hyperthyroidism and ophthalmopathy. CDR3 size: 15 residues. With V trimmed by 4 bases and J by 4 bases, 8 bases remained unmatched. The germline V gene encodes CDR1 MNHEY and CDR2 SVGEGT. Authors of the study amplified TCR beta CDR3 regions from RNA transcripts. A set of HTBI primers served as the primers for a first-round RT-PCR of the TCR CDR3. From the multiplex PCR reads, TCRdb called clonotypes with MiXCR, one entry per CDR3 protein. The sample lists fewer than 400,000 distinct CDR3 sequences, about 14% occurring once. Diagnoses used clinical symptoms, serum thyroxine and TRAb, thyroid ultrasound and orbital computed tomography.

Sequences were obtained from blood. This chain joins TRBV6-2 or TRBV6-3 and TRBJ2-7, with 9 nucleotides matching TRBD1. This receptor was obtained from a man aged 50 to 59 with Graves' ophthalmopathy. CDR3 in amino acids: CASSSPTGTGYEQYF. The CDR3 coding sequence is TGTGCCAGCAGTTCCCCAACCGGGACAGGGTACGAGCAGTACTTC.